The clone carrying this TCR beta chain was detected many times. V gave up 0 bases and J gave up 5 bases, with 11 bases separating them. The CDR3 spans 15 residues. Germline loops: CDR1 MDHEN, CDR2 SYDVKM. Amplified TCR beta CDR3 regions came from RNA transcripts. The TCR CDR3 first-round RT-PCR relied on the HTBI primer set. TCRdb called the multiplex PCR reads again in MiXCR, with one record for every CDR3 protein. This repertoire shows nearly 250,000 distinct CDR3 sequences, about a sixth found once; its top ten account for approximately 30%. This sample was included in a study of T cells in Graves' hyperthyroidism and ophthalmopathy.

The sequenced sample consisted of blood. The V gene is TRBV28, the J gene TRBJ1-5; D ambiguous. The receptor's source is a young woman with Graves' ophthalmopathy. Here the CDR3 reads CASSLWAASHQPQHF. CDR3 DNA sequence: TGTGCCAGCAGTTTATGGGCGGCGTCCCATCAGCCCCAGCATTTT.